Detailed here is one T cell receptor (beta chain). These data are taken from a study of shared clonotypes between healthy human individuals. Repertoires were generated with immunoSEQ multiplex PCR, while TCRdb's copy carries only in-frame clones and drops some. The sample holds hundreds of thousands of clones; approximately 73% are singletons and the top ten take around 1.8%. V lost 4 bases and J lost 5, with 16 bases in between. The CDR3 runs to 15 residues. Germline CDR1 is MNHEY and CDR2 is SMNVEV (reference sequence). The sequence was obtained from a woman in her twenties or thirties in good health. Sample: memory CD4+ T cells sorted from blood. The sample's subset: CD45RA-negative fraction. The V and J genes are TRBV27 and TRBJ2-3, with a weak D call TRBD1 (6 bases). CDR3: CASSSGQFKGDTQYF. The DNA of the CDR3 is TGTGCCAGCAGTTCGGGACAATTTAAAGGAGATACGCAGTATTTT.